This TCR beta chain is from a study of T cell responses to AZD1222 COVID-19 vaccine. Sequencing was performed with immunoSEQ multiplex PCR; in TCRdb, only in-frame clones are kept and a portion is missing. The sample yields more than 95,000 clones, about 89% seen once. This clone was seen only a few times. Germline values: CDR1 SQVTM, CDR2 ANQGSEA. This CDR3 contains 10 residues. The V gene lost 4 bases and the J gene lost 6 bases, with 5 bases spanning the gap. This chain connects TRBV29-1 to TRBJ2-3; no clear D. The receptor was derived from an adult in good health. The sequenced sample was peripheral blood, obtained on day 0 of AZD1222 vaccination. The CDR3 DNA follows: TGCAGCGTTGCCTCCGATACGCAGTATTTT. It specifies CSVASDTQYF.